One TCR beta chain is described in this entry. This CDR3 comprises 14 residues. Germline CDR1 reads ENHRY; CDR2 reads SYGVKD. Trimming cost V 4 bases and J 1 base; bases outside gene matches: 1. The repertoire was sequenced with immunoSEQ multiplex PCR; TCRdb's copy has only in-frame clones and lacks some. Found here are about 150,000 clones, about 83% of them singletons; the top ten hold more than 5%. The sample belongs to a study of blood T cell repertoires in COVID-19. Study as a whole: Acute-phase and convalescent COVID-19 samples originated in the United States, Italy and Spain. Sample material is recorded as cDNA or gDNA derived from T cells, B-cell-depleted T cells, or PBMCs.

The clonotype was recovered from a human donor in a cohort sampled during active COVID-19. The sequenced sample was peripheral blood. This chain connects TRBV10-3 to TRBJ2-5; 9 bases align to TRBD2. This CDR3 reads CAISVAGVQETQYF. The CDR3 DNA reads TGTGCCATCAGTGTAGCGGGAGTCCAAGAGACCCAGTACTTC.